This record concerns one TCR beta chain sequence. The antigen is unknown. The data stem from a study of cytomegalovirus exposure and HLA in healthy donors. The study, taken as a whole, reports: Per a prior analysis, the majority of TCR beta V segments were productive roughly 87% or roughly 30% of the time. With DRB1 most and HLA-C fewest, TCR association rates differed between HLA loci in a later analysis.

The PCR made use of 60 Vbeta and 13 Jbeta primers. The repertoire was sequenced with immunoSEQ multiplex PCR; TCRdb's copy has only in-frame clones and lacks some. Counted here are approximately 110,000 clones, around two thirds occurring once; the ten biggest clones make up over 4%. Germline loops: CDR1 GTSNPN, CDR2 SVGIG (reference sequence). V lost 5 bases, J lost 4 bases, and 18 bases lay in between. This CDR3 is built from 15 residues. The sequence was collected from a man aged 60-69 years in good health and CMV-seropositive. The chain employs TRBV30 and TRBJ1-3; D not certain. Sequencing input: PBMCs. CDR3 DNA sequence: TGTGCCTGGTCTAATCTCAAGGGAGTAGGAAACACCATATATTTT. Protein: CAWSNLKGVGNTIYF. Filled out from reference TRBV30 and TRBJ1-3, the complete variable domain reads SQTIHQWPATLVQPVGSPLSLECTVEGTSNPNLYWYRQAAGRGLQLLFYSVGIGQISSEVPQNLSASRPQDRQFILSSKKLLLSDSGFYLCAWSNLKGVGNTIYFGEGSWLTVV.